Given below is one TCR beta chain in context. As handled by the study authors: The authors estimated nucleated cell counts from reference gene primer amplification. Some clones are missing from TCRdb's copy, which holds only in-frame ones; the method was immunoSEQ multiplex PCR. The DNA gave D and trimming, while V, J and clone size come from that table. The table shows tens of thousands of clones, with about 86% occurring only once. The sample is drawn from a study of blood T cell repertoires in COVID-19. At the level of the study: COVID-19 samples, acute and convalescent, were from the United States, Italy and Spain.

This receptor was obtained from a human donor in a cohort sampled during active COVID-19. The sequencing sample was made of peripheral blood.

The CDR3 nucleotides are TGTGCCAGCAGCCAAGATTACGGGAACACTGAAGCTTTCTTT. Translating gives CASSQDYGNTEAFF. The chain employs TRBV4-2 and TRBJ1-1; D ambiguous. V dropped 0 bases and J dropped 1 base, with 6 bases sitting between them. Germline CDR1 LGHNA, CDR2 YNFKEQ. CDR3 length: 14 amino acids.